This T cell receptor (beta chain) was obtained from a study of blood T cell repertoires in COVID-19. Patients in Seattle were enrolled during active infection, then followed longitudinally. Original data processing: The assay estimated nucleated cells by amplifying reference gene primers. Sequencing was performed with immunoSEQ multiplex PCR; in TCRdb, only in-frame clones are kept and a portion is missing. The V and J calls and clone size are taken from that table; D and trimming were inferred from the DNA. The profile covers a few hundred thousand clones, with roughly 90% appearing a single time and about 11% taken by the ten largest. Trimming shortened V by 4 bases and J by 5 bases, and 10 bases separated the two germline ends. The CDR3 covers 13 residues. CDR1 and CDR2 from the germline V gene are KGHDR and SFDVKD.

The sample comprised peripheral blood. The sequence was obtained from a woman in her thirties with COVID-19, enrolled during active disease. This sequence joins TRBV24-1 and TRBJ1-1; no clear D gene. The CDR3 spells CATSDLGHTEAFF. CDR3 DNA: TGTGCCACCAGTGACCTGGGCCATACTGAAGCTTTCTTT.